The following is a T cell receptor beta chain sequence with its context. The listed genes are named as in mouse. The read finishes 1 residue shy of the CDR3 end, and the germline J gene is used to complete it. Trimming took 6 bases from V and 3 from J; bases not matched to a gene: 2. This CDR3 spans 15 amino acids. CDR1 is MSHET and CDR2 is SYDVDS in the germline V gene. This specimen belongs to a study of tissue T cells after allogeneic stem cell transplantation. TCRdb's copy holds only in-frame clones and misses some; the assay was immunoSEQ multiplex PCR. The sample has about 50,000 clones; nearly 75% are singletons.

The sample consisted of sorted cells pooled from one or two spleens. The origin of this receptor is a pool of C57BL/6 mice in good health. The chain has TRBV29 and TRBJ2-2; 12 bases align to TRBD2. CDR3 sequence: CASRGLGGYTGQLYF. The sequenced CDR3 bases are TGTGCTAGCAGGGGACTGGGGGGCTACACCGGGCAGCTCTAC.